The clone carrying this T cell receptor beta chain was recorded at least ten times. Sample-barcoded 5' priming and a J-beta primer mix drove a second PCR of about 6 to 12 cycles. Each CDR3 protein is one row after TCRdb ran MiXCR on the 5' RACE reads. The sample yields around 900,000 distinct CDR3 sequences, around 26% seen once. This sample is part of a study of blood T cells in healthy people across ages. Overall study context: Capture via template switching afforded approximately one barcoded beta molecule per two T cells.

The CDR3 totals 14 residues. CDR1 MNHEY and CDR2 SVGAGI come from the germline V gene. Trimming removed 1 base at V and 5 bases at J, with 9 bases between. The genes are TRBV6-5 and TRBJ2-1; D might be TRBD2 (5 bases). Sequenced input: blood. This TCR was sampled from a woman of 80 years or more in good health. As DNA, the CDR3 is TGTGCCAGCAGTTACTTGACTAACAACAATGAGCAGTTCTTC. This translates into CASSYLTNNNEQFF.